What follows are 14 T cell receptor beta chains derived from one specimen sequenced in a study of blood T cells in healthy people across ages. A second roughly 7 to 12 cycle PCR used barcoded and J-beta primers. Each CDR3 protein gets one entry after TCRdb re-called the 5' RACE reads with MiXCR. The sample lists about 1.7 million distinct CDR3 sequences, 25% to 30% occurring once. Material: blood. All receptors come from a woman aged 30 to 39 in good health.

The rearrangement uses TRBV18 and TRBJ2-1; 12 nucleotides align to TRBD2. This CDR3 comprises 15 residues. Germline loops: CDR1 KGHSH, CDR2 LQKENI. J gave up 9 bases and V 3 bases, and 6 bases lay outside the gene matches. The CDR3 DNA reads TGTGCCAGCTCACCCCTAGCGGGAGGGTACGGTGAGCAGTTCTTC. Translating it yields CASSPLAGGYGEQFF.

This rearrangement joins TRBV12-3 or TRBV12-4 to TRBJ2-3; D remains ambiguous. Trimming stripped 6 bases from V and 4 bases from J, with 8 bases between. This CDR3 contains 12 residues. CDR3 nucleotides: TGTGCCAGCAGCATGAGCGCAGATACGCAGTATTTT. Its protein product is CASSMSADTQYF.

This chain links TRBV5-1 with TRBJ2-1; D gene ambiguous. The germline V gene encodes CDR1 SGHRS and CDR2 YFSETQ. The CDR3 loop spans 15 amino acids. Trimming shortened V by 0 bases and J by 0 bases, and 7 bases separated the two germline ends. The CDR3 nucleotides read TGCGCCAGCAGCTTGGCGGACCGCTCCTACAATGAGCAGTTCTTC. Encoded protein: CASSLADRSYNEQFF.

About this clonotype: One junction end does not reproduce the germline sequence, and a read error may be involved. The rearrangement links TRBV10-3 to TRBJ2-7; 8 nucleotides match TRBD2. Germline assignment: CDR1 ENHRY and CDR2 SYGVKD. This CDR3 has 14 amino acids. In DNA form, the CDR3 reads TGTGCCTTCAGTACCAGCGGGAGTACAGGCGAGCAGTACTTC. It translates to CAFSTSGSTGEQYF.

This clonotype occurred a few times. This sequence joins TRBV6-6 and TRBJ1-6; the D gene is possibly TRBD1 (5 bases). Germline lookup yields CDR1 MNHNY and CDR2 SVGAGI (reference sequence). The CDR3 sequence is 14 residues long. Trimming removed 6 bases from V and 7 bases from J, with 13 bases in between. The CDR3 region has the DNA TGTGCCAGCAGGGAATACAGGCTAAATTCACCCCTCCACTTT. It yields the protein CASREYRLNSPLHF.

CDR3 loop: CAISEASGRGSRMWEQFF. As DNA, the CDR3 is TGTGCCATCAGTGAGGCTAGCGGGAGAGGGAGCAGAATGTGGGAGCAGTTCTTC. The genes are TRBV10-3 and TRBJ2-1; 10 positions agree with TRBD2. With 2 bases clipped from V and 10 bases from J, the junction kept 17 bases outside the gene matches. This CDR3 has 18 residues. Germline assignment: CDR1 ENHRY and CDR2 SYGVKD.

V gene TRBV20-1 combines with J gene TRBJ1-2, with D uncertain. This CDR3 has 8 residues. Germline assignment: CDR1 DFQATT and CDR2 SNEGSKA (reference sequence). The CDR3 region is CGVVGYTF. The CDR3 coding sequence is TGCGGCGTGGTTGGCTACACCTTC.

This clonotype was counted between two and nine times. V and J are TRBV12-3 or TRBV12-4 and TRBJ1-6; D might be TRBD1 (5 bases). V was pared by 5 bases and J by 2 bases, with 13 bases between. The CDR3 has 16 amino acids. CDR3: CASSHGPGTYNSPLHF. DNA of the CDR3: TGTGCCAGCAGTCACGGACCAGGGACCTATAATTCACCCCTCCACTTT.

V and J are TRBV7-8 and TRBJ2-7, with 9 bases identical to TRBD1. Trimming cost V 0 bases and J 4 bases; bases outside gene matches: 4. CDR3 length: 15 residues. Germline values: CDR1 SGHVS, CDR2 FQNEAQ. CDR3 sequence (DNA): TGTGCCAGCAGCTTAGCACGGACAGGGGATTACGAGCAGTACTTC. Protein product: CASSLARTGDYEQYF.

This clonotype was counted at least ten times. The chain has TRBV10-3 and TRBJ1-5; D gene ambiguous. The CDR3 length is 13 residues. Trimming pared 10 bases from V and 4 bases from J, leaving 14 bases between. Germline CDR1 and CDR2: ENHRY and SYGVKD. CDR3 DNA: TGTGCCACCCGGGCAAGGGAGAATCAGCCCCAGCATTTT. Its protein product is CATRARENQPQHF.

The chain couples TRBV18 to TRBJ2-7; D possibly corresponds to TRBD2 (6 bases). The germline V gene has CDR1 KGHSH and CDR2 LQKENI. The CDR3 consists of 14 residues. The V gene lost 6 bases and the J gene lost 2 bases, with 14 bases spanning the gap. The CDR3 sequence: CASSRRGYPYEQYF. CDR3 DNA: TGTGCCAGCTCCCGCCGGGGGTATCCCTACGAGCAGTACTTC.

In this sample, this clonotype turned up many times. Here the CDR3 reads CASSLPNSGANVLTF. The CDR3 DNA reads as TGTGCCAGCAGTTTGCCGAACTCTGGGGCCAACGTCCTGACTTTC. The chain is built from TRBV12-3 or TRBV12-4 and TRBJ2-6, with unresolved D. CDR3 length: 15 residues. Trimming took off 3 bases at V and 0 bases at J, with 6 bases between the two ends.

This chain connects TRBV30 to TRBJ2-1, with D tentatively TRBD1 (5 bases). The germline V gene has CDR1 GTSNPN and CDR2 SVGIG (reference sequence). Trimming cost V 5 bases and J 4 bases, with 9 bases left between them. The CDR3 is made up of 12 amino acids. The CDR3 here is CAWGPGYNEQFF. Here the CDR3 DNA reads TGTGCCTGGGGGCCAGGGTACAATGAGCAGTTCTTC.

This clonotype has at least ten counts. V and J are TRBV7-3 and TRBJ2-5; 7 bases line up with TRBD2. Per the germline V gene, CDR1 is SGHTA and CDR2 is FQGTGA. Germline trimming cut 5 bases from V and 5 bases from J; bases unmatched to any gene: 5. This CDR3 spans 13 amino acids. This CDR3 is CASSRRGSETQYF. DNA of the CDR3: TGTGCCAGCAGCCGGCGGGGGTCGGAGACCCAGTACTTC.